A single T cell receptor beta chain is shown here with its context. The source of the sample is a study of cytomegalovirus exposure and HLA in healthy donors. PCR employed 60 Vbeta and 13 Jbeta primers. TCRdb keeps only in-frame clones here, not all; method: immunoSEQ multiplex PCR. The data contain 150,000 to 190,000 clones, 70% to 90% of them singletons. This CDR3 has 15 amino acids. Per the germline V gene, CDR1 is SGHAT and CDR2 is FQNNGV. After removal of 5 bases from V and 1 base from J, the junction contained 2 bases not matched to a gene. The sequence came from a woman between 18 and 30 years old in good health and CMV-seronegative. Material: PBMCs. V is TRBV11-2 and J is TRBJ2-1, with 10 bases lining up with TRBD1. CDR3 residues: CASSLGQGSYNEQFF. DNA for the CDR3: TGTGCCAGCAGCCTGGGACAGGGGTCCTACAATGAGCAGTTCTTC.